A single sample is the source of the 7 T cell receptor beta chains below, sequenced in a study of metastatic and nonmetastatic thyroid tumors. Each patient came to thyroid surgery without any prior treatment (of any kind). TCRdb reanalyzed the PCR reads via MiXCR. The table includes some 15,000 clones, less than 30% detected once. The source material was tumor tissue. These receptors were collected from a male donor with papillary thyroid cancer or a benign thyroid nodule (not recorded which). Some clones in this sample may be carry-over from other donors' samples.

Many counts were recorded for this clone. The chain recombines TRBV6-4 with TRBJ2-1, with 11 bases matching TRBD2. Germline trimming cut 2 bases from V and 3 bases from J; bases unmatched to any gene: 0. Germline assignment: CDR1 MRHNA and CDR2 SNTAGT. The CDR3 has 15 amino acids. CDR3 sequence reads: CASSDGTSGYNEQFF. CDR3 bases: TGTGCCAGCAGTGACGGGACTAGCGGCTACAATGAGCAGTTCTTC.

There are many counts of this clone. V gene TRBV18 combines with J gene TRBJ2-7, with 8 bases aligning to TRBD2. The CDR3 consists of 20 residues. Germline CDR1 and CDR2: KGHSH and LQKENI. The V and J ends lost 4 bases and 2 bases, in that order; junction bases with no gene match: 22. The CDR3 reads CASSLKGVSGVAGPTYEQYF. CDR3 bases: TGTGCCAGCTCACTGAAAGGGGTGTCGGGAGTAGCGGGACCTACCTACGAGCAGTACTTC.

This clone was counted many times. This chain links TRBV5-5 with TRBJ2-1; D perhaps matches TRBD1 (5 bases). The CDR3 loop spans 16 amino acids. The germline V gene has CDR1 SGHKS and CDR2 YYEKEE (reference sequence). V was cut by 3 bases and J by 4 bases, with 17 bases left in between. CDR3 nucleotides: TGTGCCAGCAGCTCCCGACATGGAGACAGTTACAATGAGCAGTTCTTC. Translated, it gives CASSSRHGDSYNEQFF.

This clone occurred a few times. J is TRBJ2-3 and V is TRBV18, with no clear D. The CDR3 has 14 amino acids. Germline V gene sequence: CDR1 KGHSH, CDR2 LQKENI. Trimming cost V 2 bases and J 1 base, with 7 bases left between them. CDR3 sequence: CASSPGRGTDTQYF. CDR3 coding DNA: TGTGCCAGCTCACCAGGACGGGGCACAGATACGCAGTATTTT.

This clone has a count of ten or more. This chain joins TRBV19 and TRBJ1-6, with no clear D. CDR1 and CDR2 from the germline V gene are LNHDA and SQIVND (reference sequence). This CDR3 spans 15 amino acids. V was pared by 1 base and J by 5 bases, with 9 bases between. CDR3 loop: CASSIARADNSPLHF. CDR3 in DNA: TGTGCCAGTAGTATAGCAAGGGCGGATAATTCACCCCTCCACTTT. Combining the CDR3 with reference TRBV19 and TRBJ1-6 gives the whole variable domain DGGITQSPKYLFRKEGQNVTLSCEQNLNHDAMYWYRQDPGQGLRLIYYSQIVNDFQKGDIAEGYSVSREKKESFPLTVTSAQKNPTAFYLCASSIARADNSPLHFGNGTRLTVT.

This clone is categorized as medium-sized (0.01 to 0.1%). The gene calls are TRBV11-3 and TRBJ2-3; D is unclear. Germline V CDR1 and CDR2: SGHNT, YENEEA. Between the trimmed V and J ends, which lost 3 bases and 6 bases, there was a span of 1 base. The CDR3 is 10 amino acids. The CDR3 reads CASSLDTQYF. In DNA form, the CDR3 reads TGTGCCAGCAGCTTGGATACGCAGTATTTT.

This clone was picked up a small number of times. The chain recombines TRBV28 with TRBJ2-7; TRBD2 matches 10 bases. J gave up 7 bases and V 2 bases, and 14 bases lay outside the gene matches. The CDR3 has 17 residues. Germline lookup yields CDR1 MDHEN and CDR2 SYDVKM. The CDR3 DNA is TGTGCCAGCAGTTTAGTAGGAGGCCTAGCGGGAGTTAAAGAGCAGTACTTC. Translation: CASSLVGGLAGVKEQYF. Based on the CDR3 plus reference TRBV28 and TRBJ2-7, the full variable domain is DVKVTQSSRYLVKRTGEKVFLECVQDMDHENMFWYRQDPGLGLRLIYFSYDVKMKEKGDIPEGYSVSREKKERFSLILESASTNQTSMYLCASSLVGGLAGVKEQYFGPGTRLTVT.